This paragraph reports one TCR beta chain. Its specificity is unknown. These data are taken from a study of T cell repertoires in cytomegalovirus infection. A single record per CDR3 protein comes from TCRdb applying MiXCR to the reads. The table records 250,000 to 300,000 distinct CDR3 sequences, under 25% of them present only once. The J segment lost 6 bases and the V segment lost 5 bases, leaving 6 bases of the junction unmatched. CDR1 is SQVTM, CDR2 ANQGSEA, per germline. The CDR3 has 13 amino acids. The sample was cultured PBMCs, taken from culture after CMV antigen stimulation. The chain uses TRBV29-1 and TRBJ2-1; 8 nucleotides line up with TRBD2. This sequence was found in a human donor in good health (CMV status not recorded). Some clones in this sample may be carry-over from other donors' samples. The CDR3 region has the DNA TGCAGCGTTTACCCGGGAGGGATCAATGAGCAGTTCTTC. Amino acids: CSVYPGGINEQFF.